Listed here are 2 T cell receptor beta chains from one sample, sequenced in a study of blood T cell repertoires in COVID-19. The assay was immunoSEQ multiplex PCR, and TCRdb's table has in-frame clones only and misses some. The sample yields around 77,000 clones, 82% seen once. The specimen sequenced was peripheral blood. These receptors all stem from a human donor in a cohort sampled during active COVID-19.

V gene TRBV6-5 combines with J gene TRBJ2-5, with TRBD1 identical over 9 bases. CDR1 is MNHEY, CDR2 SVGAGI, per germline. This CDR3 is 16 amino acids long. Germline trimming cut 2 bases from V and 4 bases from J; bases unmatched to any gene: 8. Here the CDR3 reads CASSYRDRVFRETQYF. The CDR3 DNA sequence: TGTGCCAGCAGTTACCGGGACAGGGTATTTCGAGAGACCCAGTACTTC.

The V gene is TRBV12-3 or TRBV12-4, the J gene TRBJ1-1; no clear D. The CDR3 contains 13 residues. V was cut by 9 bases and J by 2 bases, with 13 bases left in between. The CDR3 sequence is CASYKRLNTEAFF. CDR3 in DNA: TGTGCCAGTTACAAGCGATTAAACACTGAAGCTTTCTTT.